Listed here are 24 T cell receptor beta chains from one sample, sequenced in a study of blood T cells in healthy people across ages (dated by TCRdb to the mid-2010s). The library was built by means of 5' RACE. Sequencing took place on an Illumina HiSeq 2500. A second about 7 to 11 cycle PCR used a sample-barcoded 5' primer and a J-beta primer mix. The public reads were run again by TCRdb, first through fastp at Q25 and then through MiXCR, and only productive beta chains were kept. Identical CDR3 proteins give one entry, which carries the most common genes and DNA. This sample comprises 1.5 million to 2 million distinct CDR3 sequences, 25% to 30% of them detected only once. The ten biggest clones cover less than 9.5% of the sample. Sequencing was done on a sample of blood. These receptors all stem from a woman aged 25-40 years in good health.

This clonotype was seen only a few times. V usage is TRBV21-1 and J usage is TRBJ2-1; TRBD2, the D gene given by the table, was not confirmed from the DNA. TRBV21-1 is assigned pseudogene status. The CDR3 spans 15 residues. The CDR3 spells CATDLAGMYYNEQFF. CDR3 nucleotide sequence: TGTGCCACCGACCTAGCGGGAATGTACTACAATGAGCAGTTCTTC.

This clonotype was seen ten or more times. The chain carries TRBV30 and TRBJ2-1, with D unresolved. CDR3 length: 12 residues. Germline-derived CDR1 and CDR2 are GTSNPN and SVGIG (reference sequence). The V gene lost 0 bases and the J gene lost 4 bases, with 4 bases spanning the gap. CDR3 in DNA: TGTGCCTGGAGTGTACGGTACAATGAGCAGTTCTTC. Its protein product is CAWSVRYNEQFF.

This clonotype was picked up one time. The chain joins TRBV12-3 or TRBV12-4 to TRBJ1-2, with 7 bases lining up with TRBD1. The CDR3 has 16 residues. V shed 3 bases and J 4 bases; nucleotides not matched to a gene: 11. This CDR3 is CASSFDGQGGGYGYTF. CDR3 coding DNA: TGTGCCAGCAGTTTTGACGGGCAGGGGGGCGGCTATGGCTACACCTTC.

The count of this clonotype is one. The chain has TRBV11-2 and TRBJ2-1, with D perhaps being TRBD1 or TRBD2 (7 bases each). V was shortened by 5 bases and J by 1 base, with 18 bases between the two germline ends. CDR1 and CDR2 (germline): SGHAT, FQNNGV. This CDR3 comprises 17 residues. The CDR3 nucleotides read TGTGCCAGCAGCGCAACTCACAGGGGAGGGTCCTACAATGAGCAGTTCTTC. It encodes CASSATHRGGSYNEQFF.

Of note for this clonotype: Possible read error: a much larger clone is one base away. The J gene is TRBJ2-5, the V gene TRBV7-9; 9 nucleotides align to TRBD1. Near its end, the DNA agrees better with TRBJ2-7, so the J call may be wrong. The CDR3 runs to 14 residues. CDR1 is SEHNR, CDR2 FQNEAQ, per germline (reference sequence). The CDR3 nucleotides read TGTGCCAGCAGCTTGGGGACAGGGTGGTACGAGCAGTACTTC. It translates to CASSLGTGWYEQYF.

This rearrangement joins TRBV9 to TRBJ1-6, with 9 bases lining up with TRBD1. Germline assignment: CDR1 SGDLS and CDR2 YYNGEE. V lost 0 bases to trimming and J lost 9 bases; unmatched junction nucleotides: 4. CDR3 length: 15 residues. The CDR3 protein is CASSVGTGGFSPLHF. The CDR3 DNA follows: TGTGCCAGCAGCGTAGGTACAGGGGGCTTTTCACCCCTCCACTTT.

This clonotype was observed a handful of times. The chain is built from TRBV28 and TRBJ2-1; D is unclear. Germline V CDR1 and CDR2: MDHEN, SYDVKM. The CDR3 is made up of 15 amino acids. Trimming cost V 6 bases and J 2 bases, with 14 bases left between them. CDR3 loop: CASSSGGSAYNEQFF. CDR3 DNA: TGTGCCAGCAGCTCCGGCGGCTCCGCCTACAATGAGCAGTTCTTC.

This clonotype was counted many times. A much larger clonotype is one base distant, so this may be a read error. The chain employs TRBV29-1 and TRBJ2-7, with D maybe TRBD1 (6 bases). The CDR3 contains 12 residues. Germline V gene lookup returns CDR1 SQVTM and CDR2 ANQGSEA. The V gene lost 4 bases and the J gene lost 4 bases, with 11 bases spanning the gap. Written as DNA, the CDR3 is TGCAGCGTTGGGGGACAACGTTACGAGCAGTACTTC. It codes for CSVGGQRYEQYF.

This clonotype occurred many times. This chain joins TRBV6-2 or TRBV6-3 and TRBJ2-7; D might be TRBD1 or TRBD2, each matching 6 bases. The ends were cut back, 2 bases at V and 2 bases at J, with 10 bases in the middle. The germline gives CDR1 MNHEY, CDR2 SVGEGT. The CDR3 extends over 14 amino acids. The CDR3 is CASSYGGRTYEQYF. The DNA of the CDR3 is TGTGCCAGCAGTTACGGGGGGCGTACCTACGAGCAGTACTTC.

This clonotype was observed a handful of times. The rearrangement uses TRBV20-1 and TRBJ2-7, with D perhaps matching TRBD1 or TRBD2 (6 bases each). CDR1 is DFQATT and CDR2 is SNEGSKA in the germline V gene (reference sequence). There are 15 residues in the CDR3. V lost 3 bases and J lost 6, with 21 bases in between. Written as DNA, the CDR3 is TGCAGTGCTAGGACGACTAGTGGGGGGACACGCGAGCAGTACTTC. Its protein product is CSARTTSGGTREQYF.

This clonotype was recorded at least ten times. The chain joins TRBV6-1 to TRBJ2-7; the D call may be TRBD1 or TRBD2 (5 bases each). Trimming removed 0 bases from V and 2 bases from J, with 11 bases in between. Germline lookup yields CDR1 MNHNS and CDR2 SASEGT. This CDR3 comprises 15 residues. The CDR3 DNA follows: TGTGCCAGCAGTGAAGCCGGGACGGAGGCCTACGAGCAGTACTTC. This gives the protein CASSEAGTEAYEQYF.

The chain recombines TRBV27 with TRBJ2-1; D call uncertain. V lost 3 bases and J 6 bases, leaving 12 bases between the germline ends. Germline V CDR1 and CDR2: MNHEY, SMNVEV (reference sequence). The length of the CDR3 is 14 residues. The CDR3 DNA is TGTGCCAGCAGTTTTTTCGGTCCGGGCAATGAGCAGTTCTTC. Translating it yields CASSFFGPGNEQFF.

This clonotype has at least ten counts. This chain uses TRBV27 with TRBJ2-4, with D perhaps given as TRBD1 or TRBD2 (6 bases each). Trimming removed 2 bases from V and 7 bases from J, with 9 bases in between. From germline, CDR1 is MNHEY and CDR2 SMNVEV (reference sequence). The CDR3 has 13 residues. The chain's CDR3 is CASSLGGGNIQYF. CDR3 nucleotides: TGTGCCAGCAGTTTAGGAGGGGGGAACATTCAGTACTTC.

V is TRBV20-1 and J is TRBJ2-6; either TRBD1 or TRBD2 may supply D (6 bases each). From germline, CDR1 is DFQATT and CDR2 SNEGSKA (reference sequence). The V and J ends lost 6 bases and 0 bases respectively, with 12 bases between them. The CDR3 is made up of 15 amino acids. The CDR3 is CSASGGSSGANVLTF. The CDR3 DNA reads TGCAGTGCCTCCGGGGGCAGCTCTGGGGCCAACGTCCTGACTTTC.

The chain links TRBV6-5 to TRBJ1-5; D remains unclear. Germline V gene data show CDR1 as MNHEY and CDR2 as SVGAGI. The CDR3 is 13 amino acids. V shed 4 bases and J shed 3 bases, with 7 bases lying between them. This CDR3 is CASSWSTNQPQHF. Here the CDR3 DNA reads TGTGCCAGCAGTTGGTCAACCAATCAGCCCCAGCATTTT.

The V gene is TRBV15, the J gene TRBJ2-2; D is perhaps TRBD2 (6 bases). Germline V gives CDR1 LNHNV, CDR2 YYDKDF (reference sequence). Trimming took off 0 bases at V and 0 bases at J, with 8 bases between the two ends. There are 16 residues in the CDR3. For the CDR3, the DNA is TGTGCCACCAGCAGAGACGGGGGATCGAACACCGGGGAGCTGTTTTTT. As protein: CATSRDGGSNTGELFF.

The chain employs TRBV20-1 and TRBJ2-5; tentatively, D is TRBD1 or TRBD2 (5 bases each). From germline, CDR1 is DFQATT and CDR2 SNEGSKA (reference sequence). Between the trimmed V and J ends, which lost 3 bases and 1 base, there was a span of 15 bases. The CDR3 has 15 residues. The CDR3 coding sequence is TGCAGTGCTAGTGACCCGGGACGGCTCCAAGAGACCCAGTACTTC. This gives the protein CSASDPGRLQETQYF.

The chain is built from TRBV27 and TRBJ2-3; 7 bases line up with TRBD1. V lost 5 bases, J lost 0 bases, and 5 bases stayed unmatched. Germline lookup yields CDR1 MNHEY and CDR2 SMNVEV (reference sequence). This CDR3 is built from 15 residues. The CDR3 spells CASSVQGESTDTQYF. CDR3 nucleotide sequence: TGTGCCAGCAGTGTGCAGGGGGAAAGCACAGATACGCAGTATTTT.

Points on this clonotype: Relative to the germline gene, one junction end is altered; a read error may explain this. This chain connects TRBV12-3 or TRBV12-4 to TRBJ1-2, with a weak D call TRBD1 (6 bases). The CDR3 extends over 13 amino acids. The CDR3, as DNA: TGTGCCGGCAGTTCCCCAGGGGCCGGGGGCTACACCTTC. Its translation: CAGSSPGAGGYTF.

CDR3 sequence reads: CASSLVGDYTDTQYF. The DNA of the CDR3 is TGTGCCAGCAGCTTAGTGGGCGACTACACAGATACGCAGTATTTT. This rearrangement joins TRBV7-2 to TRBJ2-3, with D perhaps TRBD2 (5 bases). This CDR3 contains 15 residues. Germline lookup yields CDR1 SGHTA and CDR2 FQGNSA. Trimming took off 1 base at V and 2 bases at J, with 10 bases between the two ends. Full variable domain (remainder filled in from reference TRBV7-2 and TRBJ2-3): GAGVSQSPSNKVTEKGKDVELRCDPISGHTALYWYRQSLGQGLEFLIYFQGNSAPDKSGLPSDRFSAERTGGSVSTLTIQRTQQEDSAVYLCASSLVGDYTDTQYFGPGTRLTVL.

This chain connects TRBV10-3 to TRBJ1-1; D might be TRBD1 (6 bases). The CDR3 has 14 amino acids. Germline assignment: CDR1 ENHRY and CDR2 SYGVKD. V was pared by 7 bases and J by 1 base, with 13 bases between. The DNA of the CDR3 is TGTGCCATCACTGCGGCGGGACAGAACACTGAAGCTTTCTTT. It specifies CAITAAGQNTEAFF.

The chain recombines TRBV7-9 with TRBJ1-2, with D possibly matching TRBD1 (5 bases). Trimming removed 10 bases from V and 7 bases from J, with 13 bases in between. This CDR3 spans 11 amino acids. CDR1 is SEHNR, CDR2 FQNEAQ, per germline (reference sequence). The CDR3 spells CATGGETGYTF. In nucleotides, the CDR3 is TGTGCCACCGGGGGGGAGACTGGCTACACCTTC. Looking up the rest from reference TRBV7-9 and TRBJ1-2 gives the full variable domain: DTGVSQNPRHKITKRGQNVTFRCDPISEHNRLYWYRQTLGQGPEFLTYFQNEAQLEKSRLLSDRFSAERPKGSFSTLEIQRTEQGDSAMYLCATGGETGYTFGSGTRLTVV.

The chain is built from TRBV27 and TRBJ1-5; D gene unclear. The CDR3 spans 13 residues. Germline V gene sequence: CDR1 MNHEY, CDR2 SMNVEV (reference sequence). V gave up 4 bases and J gave up 6 bases, with 10 bases separating them. This CDR3 is CASSSSLLQPQHF. The CDR3 nucleotides are TGTGCCAGCAGTTCTTCCTTGCTTCAGCCCCAGCATTTT.

In its sample, this clonotype was seen a few times. This chain uses TRBV7-9 with TRBJ1-6; 8 positions match TRBD1. Trimming at V came to 5 bases and at J to 7 bases, leaving 4 bases not matched to a gene. Looked up from germline, CDR1 is SEHNR and CDR2 is FQNEAQ (reference sequence). The CDR3 is made up of 14 amino acids. CDR3 sequence: CASSMGQANSPLHF. In DNA form, the CDR3 reads TGTGCCAGCAGCATGGGACAGGCCAATTCACCCCTCCACTTT.